These 6 T cell receptor beta chains were sequenced from one sample in a study of blood T cell repertoires in COVID-19. Clones were sequenced by immunoSEQ multiplex PCR, and TCRdb holds only the in-frame ones, with some missing. The sample shows around 240,000 clones, 75% to 90% of them seen only once. The sequencing sample was made of peripheral blood. These receptor sequences come from a woman in her 30s who had recovered from COVID-19.

In this sample, this clone turned up a few times. J is TRBJ2-2 and V is TRBV7-9, with 7 bases identical to TRBD1. Germline CDR1 and CDR2: SEHNR and FQNEAQ (reference sequence). J gave up 4 bases and V 4 bases, and 6 bases lay outside the gene matches. CDR3 size: 15 residues. As DNA, the CDR3 is TGTGCCAGCAGCTCTACAGGGGACGGCACCGGGGAGCTGTTTTTT. This translates into CASSSTGDGTGELFF.

The chain employs TRBV11-2 and TRBJ1-1; 8 nucleotides align to TRBD1. Germline CDR1 and CDR2: SGHAT and FQNNGV. CDR3 length: 13 amino acids. V shed 1 base, J shed 5 bases, and the junction held 0 bases outside the gene matches. The CDR3, as DNA: TGTGCCAGCAGCTTAGGGACAGGGACTGAAGCTTTCTTT. It yields the protein CASSLGTGTEAFF.

CDR3 sequence reads: CASGRTGKETQYF. DNA of the CDR3: TGTGCCAGCGGGCGGACAGGCAAGGAGACCCAGTACTTC. The chain carries TRBV12-3 or TRBV12-4 and TRBJ2-5, with 7 bases fitting TRBD1. With 8 bases clipped from V and 5 bases from J, the junction kept 8 bases outside the gene matches. This CDR3 contains 13 residues.

This clone was observed once. The V gene is TRBV9, the J gene TRBJ1-2, with TRBD1 as a possible D gene (6 bases). Between the trimmed V and J ends, which lost 0 bases and 4 bases, there was a span of 10 bases. Germline V gives CDR1 SGDLS, CDR2 YYNGEE. The CDR3 spans 14 residues. The CDR3 here is CASSVGQGSYGYTF. CDR3 nucleotide sequence: TGTGCCAGCAGCGTAGGGCAGGGGAGCTATGGCTACACCTTC. Together with reference TRBV9 and TRBJ1-2, the CDR3 gives the full variable domain: DSGVTQTPKHLITATGQRVTLRCSPRSGDLSVYWYQQSLDQGLQFLIQYYNGEERAKGNILERFSAQQFPDLHSELNLSSLELGDSALYFCASSVGQGSYGYTFGSGTRLTVV.

The chain links TRBV11-2 to TRBJ2-7; 9 positions agree with TRBD2. V lost 1 base and J lost 4; bases outside the gene matches: 2. Germline V gene sequence: CDR1 SGHAT, CDR2 FQNNGV. This CDR3 is 14 amino acids long. Here the CDR3 DNA reads TGTGCCAGCAGCTTAGCTAGCGGGGAATACGAGCAGTACTTC. As protein: CASSLASGEYEQYF.

The V and J genes are TRBV7-3 and TRBJ1-1, with 10 bases that match TRBD1. The CDR3 runs 18 residues. Germline CDR1 and CDR2: SGHTA and FQGTGA. Germline trimming cut 5 bases from V and 4 bases from J; bases unmatched to any gene: 16. CDR3 DNA: TGTGCCAGCAGCCCGAGGGACAGGGGACATAATGGGAGCACTGAAGCTTTCTTT. Amino acids: CASSPRDRGHNGSTEAFF.